This TCR beta chain is drawn from a study of blood T cell repertoires in COVID-19. Study-level background: The analysed material was cDNA or gDNA that came from T cells, B-cell-depleted T cells, or PBMCs.

Per the authors' pipeline: Researchers report that nucleated cell counts were estimated from reference gene primer amplification. Produced via immunoSEQ multiplex PCR; TCRdb's table is partial and in-frame only. The D gene and trimming were derived from the DNA, and the V and J assignments and clone size from that table. The repertoire holds about 50,000 clones, with around 73% as singletons. The study assigned cohorts using participant-reported clinical history. This clone was counted a single time. The CDR3 contains 15 residues. Germline V CDR1 and CDR2: MNHNY, SVGAGI (reference sequence). Trimming cost V 7 bases and J 5 bases; bases outside gene matches: 7.

J is TRBJ1-6 and V is TRBV6-6, with 8 bases identical to TRBD1. Sequenced input: PBMCs or T cells enriched from blood (not recorded which). This TCR was sampled from a woman between 45 and 60 years old with acute COVID-19. CDR3 sequence: CASNLQGGNNSPLHF. The CDR3 coding sequence is TGTGCCAGCAATTTACAGGGGGGTAATAATTCACCCCTCCACTTT.